These T cell receptor beta chains were read from a single sample in a study of T cell responses to AZD1222 COVID-19 vaccine. The assay was immunoSEQ multiplex PCR, and TCRdb's table has in-frame clones only and misses some. The table includes 200,000 or so clones, approximately 93% detected once. Sequencing used peripheral blood, obtained 28 days after the second AZD1222 dose. The receptors originated from an adult who received the AZD1222 COVID-19 vaccine. The CDR3 runs from the conserved cysteine through the conserved F or W. D genes are given only for firm matches. Expanded clones get a size class; other rows say once, few or many, or leave the size out.

len: 14
abundance: NA
d_gene: NA
j_gene: TRBJ1-3
v_gene: TRBV29-1
CDR3aa: CSVGSGRSGNTIYF
CDR3nt: TGCAGCGTAGGGTCAGGACGCTCTGGAAACACCATATATTTT

len: 13
abundance: NA
d_gene: NA
j_gene: TRBJ2-2
v_gene: TRBV6-5
CDR3aa: CASSSSGAGELFF
CDR3nt: TGTGCCAGCAGTTCCTCAGGGGCCGGGGAGCTGTTTTTT

len: 15
abundance: once
d_gene: TRBD2
j_gene: TRBJ2-3
v_gene: TRBV19
CDR3aa: CASTKLAGVVDTQYF
CDR3nt: TGTGCCAGTACCAAACTAGCGGGGGTTGTAGATACGCAGTATTTT

len: 15
abundance: once
d_gene: TRBD1
j_gene: TRBJ1-1
v_gene: TRBV4-3
CDR3aa: CASSLSRGPNTEAFF
CDR3nt: TGCGCCAGCAGCCTGAGTAGGGGGCCGAACACTGAAGCTTTCTTT

len: 15
abundance: NA
d_gene: NA
j_gene: TRBJ2-7
v_gene: TRBV5-6
CDR3aa: CASSPDWGATYEQYF
CDR3nt: TGTGCCAGCAGCCCAGACTGGGGGGCGACGTACGAGCAGTACTTC

len: 15
abundance: NA
d_gene: TRBD1
j_gene: TRBJ1-2
v_gene: TRBV19
CDR3aa: CASSIGDREFDGYTF
CDR3nt: TGTGCCAGTAGTATAGGTGACAGGGAATTTGATGGCTACACCTTC

len: 14
abundance: NA
d_gene: TRBD1
j_gene: TRBJ1-4
v_gene: TRBV5-6
CDR3aa: CASSLKGAQEKLFF
CDR3nt: TGTGCCAGCAGCTTGAAGGGGGCTCAGGAAAAACTGTTTTTT

len: 14
abundance: NA
d_gene: NA
j_gene: TRBJ1-2
v_gene: TRBV19
CDR3aa: CASSGRSRDYGYTF
CDR3nt: TGTGCCAGTAGTGGTCGTTCGCGCGACTATGGCTACACCTTC

len: 13
abundance: once
d_gene: NA
j_gene: TRBJ1-2
v_gene: TRBV12-3/TRBV12-4
CDR3aa: CASSLGRQDGYTF
CDR3nt: TGTGCCAGCAGTCTGGGGCGACAGGATGGCTACACCTTC

len: 12
abundance: NA
d_gene: NA
j_gene: TRBJ2-5
v_gene: TRBV3-1/TRBV3-2
CDR3aa: CASSPMGKTQYF
CDR3nt: TGTGCCAGCAGCCCTATGGGAAAGACCCAGTACTTC

len: 16
abundance: once
d_gene: TRBD1
j_gene: TRBJ2-3
v_gene: TRBV12-5
CDR3aa: CASGPGTGGRTDTQYF
CDR3nt: TGTGCTAGTGGTCCAGGGACAGGGGGCAGGACAGATACGCAGTATTTT

len: 16
abundance: NA
d_gene: NA
j_gene: TRBJ1-5
v_gene: TRBV1
CDR3aa: CTSSQPPEEGGEPQHF
CDR3nt: TGCACCAGCAGCCAGCCCCCGGAAGAAGGGGGGGAGCCCCAGCATTTT

len: 16
abundance: NA
d_gene: NA
j_gene: TRBJ2-5
v_gene: TRBV18
CDR3aa: CASSSGGGTRFETQYF
CDR3nt: TGTGCCAGCTCTTCCGGCGGGGGCACCCGTTTCGAGACCCAGTACTTC

len: 13
abundance: NA
d_gene: NA
j_gene: TRBJ1-5
v_gene: TRBV12-3/TRBV12-4
CDR3aa: CASSDSSNQPQHF
CDR3nt: TGTGCCAGCAGCGACAGTAGCAATCAGCCCCAGCATTTT

len: 14
abundance: NA
d_gene: NA
j_gene: TRBJ2-5
v_gene: TRBV9
CDR3aa: CASSVGSYQETQYF
CDR3nt: TGTGCCAGCAGCGTGGGGTCGTACCAAGAGACCCAGTACTTC

len: 14
abundance: NA
d_gene: TRBD1
j_gene: TRBJ1-2
v_gene: TRBV6-5
CDR3aa: CASSSLTGGYGYTF
CDR3nt: TGTGCCAGCAGTTCTTTGACAGGGGGGTATGGCTACACCTTC

len: 15
abundance: NA
d_gene: TRBD1
j_gene: TRBJ2-1
v_gene: TRBV5-5
CDR3aa: CASSPGQGAYNEQFF
CDR3nt: TGTGCCAGCAGCCCCGGACAGGGGGCCTACAATGAGCAGTTCTTC

len: 15
abundance: NA
d_gene: NA
j_gene: TRBJ2-3
v_gene: TRBV6-2/TRBV6-3
CDR3aa: CASSSRGMSTDTQYF
CDR3nt: TGTGCCAGCAGTTCCCGGGGGATGTCCACAGATACGCAGTATTTT

len: 13
abundance: once
d_gene: NA
j_gene: TRBJ1-2
v_gene: TRBV19
CDR3aa: CASSEGMAYGYTF
CDR3nt: TGTGCCAGTAGTGAAGGGATGGCCTATGGCTACACCTTC

len: 13
abundance: NA
d_gene: TRBD2
j_gene: TRBJ2-7
v_gene: TRBV12-3/TRBV12-4
CDR3aa: CASRRSGNYEQYF
CDR3nt: TGTGCCAGCAGAAGAAGCGGGAACTACGAGCAGTACTTC

len: 14
abundance: NA
d_gene: NA
j_gene: TRBJ2-5
v_gene: TRBV5-4
CDR3aa: CASSLPGAEETQYF
CDR3nt: TGTGCCAGCAGCTTGCCCGGGGCCGAAGAGACCCAGTACTTC

len: 14
abundance: NA
d_gene: NA
j_gene: TRBJ1-1
v_gene: TRBV6-1
CDR3aa: CASSEQGNWAEAFF
CDR3nt: TGTGCCAGCAGTGAGCAGGGGAATTGGGCTGAAGCTTTCTTT

len: 16
abundance: NA
d_gene: TRBD1
j_gene: TRBJ2-3
v_gene: TRBV7-9
CDR3aa: CASSPGTGGEVDTQYF
CDR3nt: TGTGCCAGCAGCCCGGGGACAGGGGGCGAGGTGGATACGCAGTATTTT

len: 14
abundance: NA
d_gene: TRBD1
j_gene: TRBJ2-3
v_gene: TRBV19
CDR3aa: CASKRAGGSDTQYF
CDR3nt: TGTGCCAGTAAAAGGGCAGGGGGCTCAGATACGCAGTATTTT

len: 15
abundance: NA
d_gene: NA
j_gene: TRBJ1-5
v_gene: TRBV23-1
CDR3aa: CASSSSMWRNQPQHF
CDR3nt: NA

len: 15
abundance: NA
d_gene: NA
j_gene: TRBJ2-7
v_gene: TRBV7-3
CDR3aa: CASSLRSAGPYEQYF
CDR3nt: TGTGCCAGCAGCTTAAGGTCTGCCGGGCCCTACGAGCAGTACTTC

len: 14
abundance: NA
d_gene: NA
j_gene: TRBJ2-2
v_gene: TRBV19
CDR3aa: CASIPGQRTGELFF
CDR3nt: TGTGCCAGTATTCCTGGGCAGCGCACCGGGGAGCTGTTTTTT

len: 15
abundance: few
d_gene: NA
j_gene: TRBJ2-1
v_gene: TRBV19
CDR3aa: CASSIGGAVYNEQFF
CDR3nt: TGTGCCAGTAGTATAGGCGGGGCAGTCTACAATGAGCAGTTCTTC

len: 14
abundance: NA
d_gene: TRBD1
j_gene: TRBJ1-5
v_gene: TRBV3-1/TRBV3-2
CDR3aa: CASSSGTGNQPQHF
CDR3nt: TGTGCCAGCAGTTCCGGGACAGGGAATCAGCCCCAGCATTTT

len: 16
abundance: NA
d_gene: TRBD1
j_gene: TRBJ1-4
v_gene: TRBV5-4
CDR3aa: CASSSGGTARNEKLFF
CDR3nt: TGTGCCAGCAGCTCGGGGGGGACAGCACGTAATGAAAAACTGTTTTTT

len: 14
abundance: NA
d_gene: NA
j_gene: TRBJ1-5
v_gene: TRBV5-6
CDR3aa: CASSLAKGTQPQHF
CDR3nt: TGTGCCAGCAGCTTGGCCAAGGGGACCCAGCCCCAGCATTTT

len: 15
abundance: NA
d_gene: NA
j_gene: TRBJ1-5
v_gene: TRBV6-2/TRBV6-3
CDR3aa: CASSVSQGSNQPQHF
CDR3nt: TGTGCCAGCAGTGTGTCCCAGGGGAGCAATCAGCCCCAGCATTTT

len: 13
abundance: NA
d_gene: NA
j_gene: TRBJ1-6
v_gene: TRBV12-3/TRBV12-4
CDR3aa: CASRGLGDSPLHF
CDR3nt: TGTGCCAGTCGTGGGTTGGGAGATTCACCCCTCCACTTT

len: 11
abundance: NA
d_gene: NA
j_gene: TRBJ2-7
v_gene: TRBV6-5
CDR3aa: CASRVGPEQYF
CDR3nt: TGTGCCAGCAGGGTAGGGCCCGAGCAGTACTTC

len: 15
abundance: once
d_gene: NA
j_gene: TRBJ1-4
v_gene: TRBV6-5
CDR3aa: CASSYGGQPNEKLFF
CDR3nt: TGTGCCAGCAGTTACGGTGGGCAGCCTAATGAAAAACTGTTTTTT

len: 15
abundance: NA
d_gene: NA
j_gene: TRBJ1-5
v_gene: TRBV2
CDR3aa: CASRGDTGGNQPQHF
CDR3nt: TGTGCCAGCAGGGGGGACACTGGGGGCAATCAGCCCCAGCATTTT

len: 11
abundance: NA
d_gene: NA
j_gene: TRBJ2-7
v_gene: TRBV27
CDR3aa: CASSYGYEQYF
CDR3nt: TGTGCCAGCAGTTACGGCTACGAGCAGTACTTC

len: 13
abundance: NA
d_gene: NA
j_gene: TRBJ1-2
v_gene: TRBV6-2/TRBV6-3
CDR3aa: CASSYLTGGGYTF
CDR3nt: TGTGCCAGCAGTTACCTGACAGGCGGGGGCTACACCTTC

len: 12
abundance: NA
d_gene: NA
j_gene: TRBJ1-2
v_gene: TRBV7-9
CDR3aa: CASSFDLGGYTF
CDR3nt: TGTGCCAGCAGCTTTGACCTTGGGGGCTACACCTTC

len: 13
abundance: once
d_gene: TRBD2
j_gene: TRBJ2-2
v_gene: TRBV29-1
CDR3aa: CSVAGGPAGELFF
CDR3nt: TGCAGCGTTGCGGGGGGGCCTGCTGGGGAGCTGTTTTTT

len: 11
abundance: NA
d_gene: NA
j_gene: TRBJ1-2
v_gene: TRBV7-9
CDR3aa: CASSSRGGYTF
CDR3nt: TGTGCCAGCAGCTCTCGAGGCGGCTACACCTTC

len: 14
abundance: NA
d_gene: NA
j_gene: TRBJ2-6
v_gene: TRBV19
CDR3aa: CASIQRSGANVLTF
CDR3nt: TGTGCCAGTATCCAAAGGTCTGGGGCCAACGTCCTGACTTTC

len: 10
abundance: once
d_gene: NA
j_gene: TRBJ2-7
v_gene: TRBV2
CDR3aa: CASGEYEQYF
CDR3nt: TGTGCCAGCGGCGAGTACGAGCAGTACTTC

len: 13
abundance: few
d_gene: NA
j_gene: TRBJ1-2
v_gene: TRBV27
CDR3aa: CASSFQQNYGYTF
CDR3nt: TGTGCCAGCAGTTTCCAGCAAAACTATGGCTACACCTTC